This T cell receptor beta chain originates from a study of T cell responses to AZD1222 COVID-19 vaccine. Using immunoSEQ multiplex PCR, the repertoire was profiled, and TCRdb retains in-frame clones only, with some absent. The table records more than 150,000 clones, around 87% of them present only once. The CDR3 loop spans 15 amino acids. V shed 6 bases, J shed 2 bases, and the junction held 7 bases outside the gene matches. Germline V gene lookup returns CDR1 MDHEN and CDR2 SYDVKM. The TCR comes from an adult in good health. The material was peripheral blood, obtained on day 0 of MenACWY control vaccination. V is TRBV28 and J is TRBJ1-1; TRBD1 matches 9 bases. The CDR3 sequence is CASRSPGQGNTEAFF. CDR3 bases: TGTGCCAGCAGGTCTCCGGGACAGGGAAACACTGAAGCTTTCTTT.